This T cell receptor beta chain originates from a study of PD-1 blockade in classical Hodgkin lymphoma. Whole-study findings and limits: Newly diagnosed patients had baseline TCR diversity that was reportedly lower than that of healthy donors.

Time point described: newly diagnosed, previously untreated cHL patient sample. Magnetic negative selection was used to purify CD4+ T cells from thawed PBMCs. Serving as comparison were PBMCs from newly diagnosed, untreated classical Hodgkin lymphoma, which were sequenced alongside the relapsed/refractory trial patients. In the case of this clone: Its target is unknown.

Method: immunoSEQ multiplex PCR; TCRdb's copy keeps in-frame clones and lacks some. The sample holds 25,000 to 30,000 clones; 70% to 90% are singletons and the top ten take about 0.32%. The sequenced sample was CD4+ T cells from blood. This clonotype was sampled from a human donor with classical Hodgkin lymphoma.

The CDR3 is CASSTQTGLGNQPQHF. CDR3 bases: TGTGCCAGCAGTACCCAGACAGGGTTGGGCAATCAGCCCCAGCATTTT. The chain couples TRBV28 to TRBJ1-5, with 7 bases matching TRBD1. Germline loops: CDR1 MDHEN, CDR2 SYDVKM. The CDR3 is 16 amino acids. With V trimmed by 5 bases and J by 2 bases, 9 bases remained unmatched.